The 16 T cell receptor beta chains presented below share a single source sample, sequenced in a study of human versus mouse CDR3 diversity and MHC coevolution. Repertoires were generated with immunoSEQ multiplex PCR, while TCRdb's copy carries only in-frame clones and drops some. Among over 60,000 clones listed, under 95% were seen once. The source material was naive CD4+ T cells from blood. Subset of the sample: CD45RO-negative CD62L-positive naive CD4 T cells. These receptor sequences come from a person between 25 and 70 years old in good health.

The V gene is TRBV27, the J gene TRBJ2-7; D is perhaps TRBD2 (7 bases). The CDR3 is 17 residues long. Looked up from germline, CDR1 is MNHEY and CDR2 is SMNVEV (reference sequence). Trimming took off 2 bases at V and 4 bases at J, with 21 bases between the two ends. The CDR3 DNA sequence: TGTGCCAGCAGTTTACGAGGGGGAGGGGCCCTTTGGTACGAGCAGTACTTC. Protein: CASSLRGGGALWYEQYF.

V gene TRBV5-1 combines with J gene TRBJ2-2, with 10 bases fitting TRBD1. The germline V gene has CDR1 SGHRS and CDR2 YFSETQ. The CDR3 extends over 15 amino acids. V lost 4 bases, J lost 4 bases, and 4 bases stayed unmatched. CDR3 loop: CASSTGQGGTGELFF. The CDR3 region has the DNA TGCGCCAGCAGCACCGGACAGGGGGGCACCGGGGAGCTGTTTTTT.

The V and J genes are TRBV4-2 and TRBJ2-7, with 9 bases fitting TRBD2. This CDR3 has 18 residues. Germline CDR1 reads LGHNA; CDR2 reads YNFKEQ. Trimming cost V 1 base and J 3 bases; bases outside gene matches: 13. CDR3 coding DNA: TGTGCCAGCAGCCAAGTGTATAGGGATAGCGGGAGAATCTACGAGCAGTACTTC. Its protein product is CASSQVYRDSGRIYEQYF.

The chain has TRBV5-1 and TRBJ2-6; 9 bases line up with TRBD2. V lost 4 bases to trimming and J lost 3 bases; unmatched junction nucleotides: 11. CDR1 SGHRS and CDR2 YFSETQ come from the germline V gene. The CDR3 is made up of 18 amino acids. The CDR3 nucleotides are TGCGCCAGCAGCCGCCTTAGCGGGGGTCGTGGTGGGGCCAACGTCCTGACTTTC. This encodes CASSRLSGGRGGANVLTF.

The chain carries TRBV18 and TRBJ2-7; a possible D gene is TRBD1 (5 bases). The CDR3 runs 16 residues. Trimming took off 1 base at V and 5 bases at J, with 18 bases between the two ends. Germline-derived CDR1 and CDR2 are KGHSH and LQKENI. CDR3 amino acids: CASSPLGAGIVDEQYF. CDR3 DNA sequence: TGTGCCAGCTCACCACTGGGCGCAGGGATCGTCGACGAGCAGTACTTC. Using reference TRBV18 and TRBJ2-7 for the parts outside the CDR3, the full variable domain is NAGVMQNPRHLVRRRGQEARLRCSPMKGHSHVYWYRQLPEEGLKFMVYLQKENIIDESGMPKERFSAEFPKEGPSILRIQQVVRGDSAAYFCASSPLGAGIVDEQYFGPGTRLTVT.

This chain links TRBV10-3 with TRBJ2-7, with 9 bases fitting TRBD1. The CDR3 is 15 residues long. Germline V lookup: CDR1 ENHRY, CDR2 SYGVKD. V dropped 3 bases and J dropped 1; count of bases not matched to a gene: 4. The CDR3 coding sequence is TGTGCCATCAGTGACCCGGGACAGGGATCCTACGAGCAGTACTTC. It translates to CAISDPGQGSYEQYF.

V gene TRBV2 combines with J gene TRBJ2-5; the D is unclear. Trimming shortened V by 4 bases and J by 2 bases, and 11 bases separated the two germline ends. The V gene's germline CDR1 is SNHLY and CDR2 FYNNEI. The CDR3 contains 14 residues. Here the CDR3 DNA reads TGTGCCAGCAGTGGGTGGAGTCGACAAGAGACCCAGTACTTC. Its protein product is CASSGWSRQETQYF.

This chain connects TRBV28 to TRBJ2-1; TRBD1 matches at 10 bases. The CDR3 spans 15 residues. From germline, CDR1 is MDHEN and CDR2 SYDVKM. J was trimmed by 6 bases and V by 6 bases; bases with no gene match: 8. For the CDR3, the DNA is TGTGCCAGCAGCTTTATCCGGACAGGGGGCAATGAGCAGTTCTTC. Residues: CASSFIRTGGNEQFF.

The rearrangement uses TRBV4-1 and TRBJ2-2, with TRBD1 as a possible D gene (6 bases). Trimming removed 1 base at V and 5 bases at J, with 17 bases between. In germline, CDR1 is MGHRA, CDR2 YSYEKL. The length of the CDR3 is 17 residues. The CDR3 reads CASSQGVPQGGTGELFF. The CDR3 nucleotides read TGCGCCAGCAGCCAAGGCGTCCCACAGGGTGGGACCGGGGAGCTGTTTTTT.

CDR3 in DNA: TGCGCCAGCAGCGGACAGGGAGGCACAGATACGCAGTATTTT. This gives the protein CASSGQGGTDTQYF. V is TRBV5-1 and J is TRBJ2-3; 8 positions agree with TRBD1. The trim removed 4 bases at V and 1 base at J, leaving 2 bases unmatched. The length of the CDR3 is 14 residues. CDR1 and CDR2 (germline): SGHRS, YFSETQ. Combining the CDR3 with reference TRBV5-1 and TRBJ2-3 gives the whole variable domain KAGVTQTPRYLIKTRGQQVTLSCSPISGHRSVSWYQQTPGQGLQFLFEYFSETQRNKGNFPGRFSGRQFSNSRSEMNVSTLELGDSALYLCASSGQGGTDTQYFGPGTRLTVL.

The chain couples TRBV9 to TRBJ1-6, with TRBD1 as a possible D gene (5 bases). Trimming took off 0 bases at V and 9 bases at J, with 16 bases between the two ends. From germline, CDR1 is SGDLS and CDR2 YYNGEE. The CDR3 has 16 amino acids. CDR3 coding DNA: TGTGCCAGCAGCGTAGGGGGCGCCGAAAGTAGTTCACCCCTCCACTTT. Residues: CASSVGGAESSSPLHF.

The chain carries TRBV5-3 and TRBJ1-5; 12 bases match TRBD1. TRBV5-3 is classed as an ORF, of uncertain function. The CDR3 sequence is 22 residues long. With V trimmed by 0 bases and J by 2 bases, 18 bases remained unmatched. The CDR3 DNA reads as TGTGCCAGAAGCTTGGGGCCGGGACAGGGGGCAATCGAAACGTATGGCAATCAGCCCCAGCATTTT. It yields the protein CARSLGPGQGAIETYGNQPQHF.

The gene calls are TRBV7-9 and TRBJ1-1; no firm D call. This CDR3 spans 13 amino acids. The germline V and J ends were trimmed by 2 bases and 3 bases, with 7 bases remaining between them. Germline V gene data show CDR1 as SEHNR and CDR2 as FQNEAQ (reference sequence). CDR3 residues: CASSLLRDTEAFF. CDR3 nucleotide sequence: TGTGCCAGCAGCTTATTGCGAGACACTGAAGCTTTCTTT.

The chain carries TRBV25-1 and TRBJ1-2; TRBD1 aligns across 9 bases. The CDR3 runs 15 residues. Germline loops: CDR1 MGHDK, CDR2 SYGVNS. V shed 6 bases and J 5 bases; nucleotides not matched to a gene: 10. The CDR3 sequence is CASSPPRDREYGYTF. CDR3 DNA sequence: TGTGCCAGCAGCCCACCTCGGGACAGGGAGTATGGCTACACCTTC.

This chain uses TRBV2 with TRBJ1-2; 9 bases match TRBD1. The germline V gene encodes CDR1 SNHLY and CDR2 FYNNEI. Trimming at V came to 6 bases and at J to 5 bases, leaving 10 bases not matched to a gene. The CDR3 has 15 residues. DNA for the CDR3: TGTGCCAGCAGCCCGACCGGGACAGGGCCTTATGGCTACACCTTC. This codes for CASSPTGTGPYGYTF. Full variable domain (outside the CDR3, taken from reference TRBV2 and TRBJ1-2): EPEVTQTPSHQVTQMGQEVILRCVPISNHLYFYWYRQILGQKVEFLVSFYNNEISEKSEIFDDQFSVERPDGSNFTLKIRSTKLEDSAMYFCASSPTGTGPYGYTFGSGTRLTVV.

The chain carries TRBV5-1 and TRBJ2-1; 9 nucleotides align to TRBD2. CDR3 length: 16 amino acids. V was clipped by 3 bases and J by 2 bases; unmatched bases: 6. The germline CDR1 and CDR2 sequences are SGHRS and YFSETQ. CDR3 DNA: TGCGCCAGCAGCTCACCTAGCGGGGTTCCCTACAATGAGCAGTTCTTC. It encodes CASSSPSGVPYNEQFF.